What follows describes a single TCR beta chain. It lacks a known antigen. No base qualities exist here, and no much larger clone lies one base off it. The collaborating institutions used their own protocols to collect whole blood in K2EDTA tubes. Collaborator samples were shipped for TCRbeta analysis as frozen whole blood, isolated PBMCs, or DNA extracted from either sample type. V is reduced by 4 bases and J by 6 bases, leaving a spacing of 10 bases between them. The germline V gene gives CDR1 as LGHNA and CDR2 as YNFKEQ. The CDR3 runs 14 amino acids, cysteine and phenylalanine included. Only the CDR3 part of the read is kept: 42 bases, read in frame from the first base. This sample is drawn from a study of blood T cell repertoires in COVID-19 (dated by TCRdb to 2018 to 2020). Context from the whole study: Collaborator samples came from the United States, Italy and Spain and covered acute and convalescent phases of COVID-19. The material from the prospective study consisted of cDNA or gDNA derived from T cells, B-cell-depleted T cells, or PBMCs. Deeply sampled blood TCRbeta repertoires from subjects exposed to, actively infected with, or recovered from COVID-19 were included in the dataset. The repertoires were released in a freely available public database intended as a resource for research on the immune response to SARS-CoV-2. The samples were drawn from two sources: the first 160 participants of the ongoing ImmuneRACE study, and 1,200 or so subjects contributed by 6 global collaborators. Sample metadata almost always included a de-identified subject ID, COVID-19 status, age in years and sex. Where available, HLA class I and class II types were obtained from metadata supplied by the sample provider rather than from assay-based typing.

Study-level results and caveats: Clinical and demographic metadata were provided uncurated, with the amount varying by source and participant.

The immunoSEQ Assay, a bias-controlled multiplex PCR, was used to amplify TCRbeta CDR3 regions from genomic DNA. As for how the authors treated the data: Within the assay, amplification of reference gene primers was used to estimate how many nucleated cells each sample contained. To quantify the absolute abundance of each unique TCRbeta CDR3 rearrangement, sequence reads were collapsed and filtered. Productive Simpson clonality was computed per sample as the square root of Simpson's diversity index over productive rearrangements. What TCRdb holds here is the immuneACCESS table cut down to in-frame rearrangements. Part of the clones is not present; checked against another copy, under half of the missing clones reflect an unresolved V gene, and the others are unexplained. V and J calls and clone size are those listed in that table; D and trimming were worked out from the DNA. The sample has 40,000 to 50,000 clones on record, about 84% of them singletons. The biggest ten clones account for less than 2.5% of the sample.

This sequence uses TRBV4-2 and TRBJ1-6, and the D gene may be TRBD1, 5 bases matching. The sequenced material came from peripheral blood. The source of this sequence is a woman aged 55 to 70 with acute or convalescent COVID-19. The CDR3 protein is CASSPGPINSPLHF. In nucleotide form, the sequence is TGTGCCAGCAGCCCAGGGCCTATTAATTCACCCCTCCACTTT.